The following is a TCR beta chain sequence with its context. How the authors handled the data: The authors estimated nucleated cell counts from reference gene primer amplification. Assay used: immunoSEQ multiplex PCR; TCRdb lists only in-frame clones, some missing. That table supplies the V and J calls and clone size; D and trimming were determined from the DNA. The sample has roughly 300,000 clones; roughly 86% are singletons. The sample is drawn from a study of blood T cell repertoires in COVID-19. As for the study in general: Samples taken during acute and convalescent COVID-19 were collected in the United States, Italy and Spain. Sample material is recorded as cDNA or gDNA derived from T cells, B-cell-depleted T cells, or PBMCs.

The length of the CDR3 is 16 residues. V lost 5 bases and J lost 0, with 13 bases in between. The germline V gene has CDR1 MDHEN and CDR2 SYDVKM. The specimen was peripheral blood. V usage is TRBV28 and J usage is TRBJ1-4; D gene unclear. The receptor was isolated from a woman in her 50s who had recovered from COVID-19. CDR3 loop: CASSTPSGATNEKLFF. In DNA, the CDR3 is TGTGCCAGCAGTACCCCCTCGGGTGCAACTAATGAAAAACTGTTTTTT. The whole variable domain, filled in from reference TRBV28 and TRBJ1-4, reads DVKVTQSSRYLVKRTGEKVFLECVQDMDHENMFWYRQDPGLGLRLIYFSYDVKMKEKGDIPEGYSVSREKKERFSLILESASTNQTSMYLCASSTPSGATNEKLFFGSGTQLSVL.